This T cell receptor beta chain emerged from a study of cytomegalovirus exposure and HLA in healthy donors. PCR used 60 Vbeta primers and 13 Jbeta primers. Using immunoSEQ multiplex PCR, the repertoire was profiled, and TCRdb retains in-frame clones only, with some absent. In the table there are approximately 70,000 clones, 65% to 75% of which are singletons. After removal of 5 bases from V and 2 bases from J, the junction contained 11 bases not matched to a gene. CDR1 is MGHDK, CDR2 SYGVNS, per germline. This CDR3 comprises 17 residues. Remarks on this clone: The antigen is not known.

Findings and limits, study-wide: Only CMV serostatus was available as immune exposure information.

Sequenced: PBMCs. The chain combines TRBV25-1 with TRBJ1-2; 10 positions match TRBD1. This TCR was recovered from a woman aged 55-69 years in good health and CMV-seropositive. The CDR3 sequence: CASSNPTGTGANYGYTF. CDR3 sequence (DNA): TGTGCCAGCAGTAACCCCACCGGGACAGGGGCCAACTATGGCTACACCTTC.